Each of the 9 T cell receptor beta chains below was sequenced from the same sample in a study of T cell changes during pregnancy in multiple sclerosis. The repertoire was sequenced with immunoSEQ multiplex PCR; TCRdb's copy has only in-frame clones and lacks some. The table records some 77,000 clones, more than 90% of them present only once. Sequenced material: peripheral blood, taken in the second trimester of pregnancy. Receptor source: a female donor in good health, enrolled as a control in a pregnancy study.

This clone was found once. The chain joins TRBV28 to TRBJ2-5; 10 positions agree with TRBD2. Per germline, CDR1 MDHEN and CDR2 SYDVKM. V trimming: 10 bases; J trimming: 0 bases; junction bases outside the gene matches: 11. This CDR3 has 16 amino acids. This CDR3 reads CATGEELAGDQETQYF. The CDR3, as DNA: TGTGCCACCGGCGAAGAGCTAGCGGGGGACCAAGAGACCCAGTACTTC.

The rearrangement links TRBV5-6 to TRBJ1-2; no firm D call. The V gene's germline CDR1 is SGHDT and CDR2 YYEEEE. Trimming took off 0 bases at V and 6 bases at J, with 9 bases between the two ends. There are 13 residues in the CDR3. This CDR3 reads CASSLAGIDGYTF. The CDR3 DNA sequence: TGTGCCAGCAGCTTGGCAGGCATCGATGGCTACACCTTC. Looking up the rest from reference TRBV5-6 and TRBJ1-2 gives the full variable domain: DAGVTQSPTHLIKTRGQQVTLRCSPKSGHDTVSWYQQALGQGPQFIFQYYEEEERQRGNFPDRFSGHQFPNYSSELNVNALLLGDSALYLCASSLAGIDGYTFGSGTRLTVV.

In nucleotides, the CDR3 is TGTGCCAGCAGCTTGGGGGGGCTGGGCACTGAAGCTTTCTTT. This sequence encodes CASSLGGLGTEAFF. The chain has TRBV5-5 and TRBJ1-1, with D perhaps TRBD1 (6 bases). CDR3 length equals 14 residues. Germline CDR1 is SGHKS and CDR2 is YYEKEE (reference sequence). Trimming shortened V by 0 bases and J by 4 bases, and 10 bases separated the two germline ends.

The chain has TRBV9 and TRBJ1-1; no definite D call. Trimming cost V 1 base and J 5 bases, with 9 bases left between them. CDR1 and CDR2 (germline): SGDLS, YYNGEE. The CDR3 length is 13 residues. CDR3 region: CASSVSAKTEAFF. The CDR3 region has the DNA TGTGCCAGCAGCGTATCTGCGAAAACTGAAGCTTTCTTT.

This chain links TRBV7-6 with TRBJ1-6; D perhaps matches TRBD1 (5 bases). The CDR3 extends over 15 amino acids. V lost 6 bases to trimming and J lost 7 bases, with 16 bases between them. Germline CDR1 is SGHVS and CDR2 is FNYEAQ. CDR3: CASSLSQGLNSPLHF. Written as DNA, the CDR3 is TGTGCCAGCAGTTTGAGCCAGGGTTTGAATTCACCCCTCCACTTT. Complete variable domain (other parts from reference TRBV7-6 and TRBJ1-6): GAGVSQSPRYKVTKRGQDVALRCDPISGHVSLYWYRQALGQGPEFLTYFNYEAQQDKSGLPNDRFSAERPEGSISTLTIQRTEQRDSAMYRCASSLSQGLNSPLHFGNGTRLTVT.

This clone was seen just once. The chain combines TRBV19 with TRBJ1-1, with D possibly TRBD1 on 5 matching bases. Germline values: CDR1 LNHDA, CDR2 SQIVND (reference sequence). The CDR3 sequence is 16 residues long. Trimming removed 5 bases from V and 0 bases from J, with 16 bases in between. The CDR3: CASSFGALIMNTEAFF. The CDR3 DNA sequence: TGTGCCAGTAGTTTTGGGGCCCTTATTATGAACACTGAAGCTTTCTTT. The entire variable domain, with the rest obtained from reference TRBV19 and TRBJ1-1, is as follows: DGGITQSPKYLFRKEGQNVTLSCEQNLNHDAMYWYRQDPGQGLRLIYYSQIVNDFQKGDIAEGYSVSREKKESFPLTVTSAQKNPTAFYLCASSFGALIMNTEAFFGQGTRLTVV.

In DNA, the CDR3 is TGTGCCAGCAGTGACCGACAGGGCACTGAAGCTTTCTTT. Protein sequence: CASSDRQGTEAFF. V and J are TRBV6-1 and TRBJ1-1; 7 bases line up with TRBD1. Germline V gene data show CDR1 as MNHNS and CDR2 as SASEGT. The ends lost 3 bases at V and 4 bases at J; junction bases unmatched: 2. This CDR3 is 13 amino acids long.

This clone was observed a single time. The rearrangement joins TRBV4-2 to TRBJ2-1; 9 nucleotides match TRBD2. The CDR3 covers 18 residues. The germline V gene encodes CDR1 LGHNA and CDR2 YNFKEQ. Trimming removed 0 bases from V and 6 bases from J; junction bases left unmatched: 12. For the CDR3, the DNA is TGTGCCAGCAGCCAAGATGGCGGGGGGGGAAGGATTCGCAATGAGCAGTTCTTC. Encoded protein: CASSQDGGGGRIRNEQFF.

V usage is TRBV7-9 and J usage is TRBJ1-2; D is ambiguous. The J call may not be correct, given that the DNA end is closer to TRBJ2-7. The germline V gene encodes CDR1 SEHNR and CDR2 FQNEAQ (reference sequence). The length of the CDR3 is 11 residues. Written as DNA, the CDR3 is TGTGCCAGCAGCTCGCAAGACCGACAGTACTTC. It codes for CASSSQDRQYF.